In its sample, the clone carrying this T cell receptor (beta chain) was seen a few times. RNA transcripts served as the template for amplifying TCR beta CDR3 regions. TCR CDR3 regions were first amplified by RT-PCR with HTBI primers. TCRdb called the multiplex PCR reads again in MiXCR, with one record for every CDR3 protein. The data contain 500,000 to 750,000 distinct CDR3 sequences, around 16% of them singletons. The germline V and J ends were trimmed by 3 bases and 1 base, with 12 bases remaining between them. This CDR3 has 15 amino acids. Germline CDR1 is MRHNA and CDR2 is SNTAGT. The data belong to a study of T cells in Graves' hyperthyroidism and ophthalmopathy.

This sequence joins TRBV6-4 and TRBJ1-1, with D maybe TRBD1 (6 bases). Sequencing was performed on blood. The TCR sequence derives from a woman aged 25-40 years with Graves' hyperthyroidism. The CDR3 coding sequence is TGTGCCAGCAGTGAACAGGGCTTTGGGAACACTGAAGCTTTCTTT. It is translated as CASSEQGFGNTEAFF.